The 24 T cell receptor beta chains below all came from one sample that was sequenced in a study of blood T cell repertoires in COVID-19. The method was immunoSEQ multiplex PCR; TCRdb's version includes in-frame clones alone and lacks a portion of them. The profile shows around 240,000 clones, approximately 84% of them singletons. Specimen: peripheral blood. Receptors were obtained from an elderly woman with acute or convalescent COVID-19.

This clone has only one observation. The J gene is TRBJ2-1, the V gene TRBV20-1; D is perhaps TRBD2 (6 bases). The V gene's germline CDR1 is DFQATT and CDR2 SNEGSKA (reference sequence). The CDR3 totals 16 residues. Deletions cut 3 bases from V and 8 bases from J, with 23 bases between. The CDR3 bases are TGCAGTGCTAGTGGTGGGCGGGGTCCACCCGGGGATGAGCAGTTCTTC. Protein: CSASGGRGPPGDEQFF.

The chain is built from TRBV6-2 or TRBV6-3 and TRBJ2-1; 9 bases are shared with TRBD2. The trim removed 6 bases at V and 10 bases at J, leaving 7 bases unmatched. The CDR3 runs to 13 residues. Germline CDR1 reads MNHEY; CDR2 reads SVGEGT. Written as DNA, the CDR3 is TGTGCCAGCAGCAGTAGCGGGAGCAGGGAGCAGTTCTTC. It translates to CASSSSGSREQFF.

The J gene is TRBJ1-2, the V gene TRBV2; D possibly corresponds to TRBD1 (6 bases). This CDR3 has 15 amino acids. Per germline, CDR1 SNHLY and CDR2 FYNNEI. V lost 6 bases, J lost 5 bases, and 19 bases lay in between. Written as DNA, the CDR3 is TGTGCCAGCAGCGACCCGACAGGTAAATCGTATGGCTACACCTTC. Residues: CASSDPTGKSYGYTF.

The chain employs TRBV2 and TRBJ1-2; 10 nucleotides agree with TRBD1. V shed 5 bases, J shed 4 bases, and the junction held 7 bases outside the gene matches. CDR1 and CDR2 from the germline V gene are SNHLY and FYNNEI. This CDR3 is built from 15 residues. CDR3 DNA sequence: TGTGCCAGCAGTTGGACAGGGGGGAAGGCCTATGGCTACACCTTC. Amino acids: CASSWTGGKAYGYTF.

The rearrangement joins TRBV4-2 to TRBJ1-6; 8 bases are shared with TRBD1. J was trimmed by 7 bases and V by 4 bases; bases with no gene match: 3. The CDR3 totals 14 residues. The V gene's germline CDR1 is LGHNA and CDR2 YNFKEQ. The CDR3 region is CASSRGQENSPLHF. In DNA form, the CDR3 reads TGTGCCAGCAGCCGGGGACAGGAGAATTCACCCCTCCACTTT.

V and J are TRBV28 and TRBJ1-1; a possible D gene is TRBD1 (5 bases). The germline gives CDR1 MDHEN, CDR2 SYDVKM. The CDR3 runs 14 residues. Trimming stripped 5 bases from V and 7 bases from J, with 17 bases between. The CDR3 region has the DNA TGTGCCAGCAGTGTAGCAGGGTATTGGGGTGAAGCTTTCTTT. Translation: CASSVAGYWGEAFF. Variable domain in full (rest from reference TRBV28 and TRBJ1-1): DVKVTQSSRYLVKRTGEKVFLECVQDMDHENMFWYRQDPGLGLRLIYFSYDVKMKEKGDIPEGYSVSREKKERFSLILESASTNQTSMYLCASSVAGYWGEAFFGQGTRLTVV.

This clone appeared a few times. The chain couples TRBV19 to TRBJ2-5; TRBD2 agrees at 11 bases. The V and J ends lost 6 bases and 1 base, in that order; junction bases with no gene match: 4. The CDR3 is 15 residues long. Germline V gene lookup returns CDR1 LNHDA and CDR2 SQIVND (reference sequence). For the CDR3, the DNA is TGTGCCAGTAGCACAGGACTAGCGGGCCAAGAGACCCAGTACTTC. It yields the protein CASSTGLAGQETQYF. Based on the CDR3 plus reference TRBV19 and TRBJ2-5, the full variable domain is DGGITQSPKYLFRKEGQNVTLSCEQNLNHDAMYWYRQDPGQGLRLIYYSQIVNDFQKGDIAEGYSVSREKKESFPLTVTSAQKNPTAFYLCASSTGLAGQETQYFGPGTRLLVL.

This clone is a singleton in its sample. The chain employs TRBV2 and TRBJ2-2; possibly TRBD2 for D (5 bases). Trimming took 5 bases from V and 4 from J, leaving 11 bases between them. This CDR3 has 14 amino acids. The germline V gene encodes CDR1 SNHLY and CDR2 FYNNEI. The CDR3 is CASSQRRSTGELFF. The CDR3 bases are TGTGCCAGCAGTCAGCGGAGGAGCACCGGGGAGCTGTTTTTT.

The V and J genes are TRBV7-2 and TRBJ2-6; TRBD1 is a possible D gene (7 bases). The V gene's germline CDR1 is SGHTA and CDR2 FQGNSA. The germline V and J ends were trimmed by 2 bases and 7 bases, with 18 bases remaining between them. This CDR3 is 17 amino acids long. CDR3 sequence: CASSLHGTAAGANVLTF. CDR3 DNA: TGTGCCAGCAGCTTACACGGGACAGCCGCGGGAGCCAACGTCCTGACTTTC.

For the CDR3, the DNA is TGTGCCAGTAGTCCTTCTGGACTAGCAAGACTTAGCGAGCAGTTCTTC. It specifies CASSPSGLARLSEQFF. This chain connects TRBV19 to TRBJ2-1; TRBD2 agrees at 8 bases. Germline V lookup: CDR1 LNHDA, CDR2 SQIVND (reference sequence). There are 16 residues in the CDR3. V trimming: 5 bases; J trimming: 10 bases; junction bases outside the gene matches: 16.

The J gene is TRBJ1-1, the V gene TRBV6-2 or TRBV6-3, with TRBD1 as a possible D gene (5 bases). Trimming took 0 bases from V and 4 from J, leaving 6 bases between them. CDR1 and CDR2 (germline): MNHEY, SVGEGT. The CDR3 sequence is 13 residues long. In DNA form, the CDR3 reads TGTGCCAGCAGTTACTCGCAGGGCACTGAAGCTTTCTTT. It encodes CASSYSQGTEAFF.

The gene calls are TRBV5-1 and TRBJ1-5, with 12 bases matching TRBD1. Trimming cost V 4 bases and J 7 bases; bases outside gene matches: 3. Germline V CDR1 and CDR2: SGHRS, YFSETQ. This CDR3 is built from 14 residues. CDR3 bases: TGCGCCAGCAGCGCCGGGACAGGGGGCCAGCCCCAGCATTTT. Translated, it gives CASSAGTGGQPQHF.

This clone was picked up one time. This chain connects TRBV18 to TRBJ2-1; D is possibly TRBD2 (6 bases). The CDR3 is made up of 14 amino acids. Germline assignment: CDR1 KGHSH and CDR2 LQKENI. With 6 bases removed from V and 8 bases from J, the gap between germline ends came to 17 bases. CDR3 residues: CASSPGLTRDEQFF. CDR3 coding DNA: TGTGCCAGCTCGCCGGGACTGACTCGCGATGAGCAGTTCTTC.

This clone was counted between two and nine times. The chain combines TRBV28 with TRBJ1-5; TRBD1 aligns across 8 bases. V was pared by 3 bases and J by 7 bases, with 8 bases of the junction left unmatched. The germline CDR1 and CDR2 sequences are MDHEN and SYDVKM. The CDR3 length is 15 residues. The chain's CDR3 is CASSFSAGGAQPQHF. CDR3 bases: TGTGCCAGCAGTTTTAGTGCAGGGGGCGCCCAGCCCCAGCATTTT.

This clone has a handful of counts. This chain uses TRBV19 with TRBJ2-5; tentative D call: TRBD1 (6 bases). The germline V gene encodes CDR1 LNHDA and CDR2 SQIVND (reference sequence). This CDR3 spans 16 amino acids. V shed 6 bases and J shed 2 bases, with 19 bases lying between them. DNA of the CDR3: TGTGCCAGTAGCCCCTTGGGGGCAGGGCGGCAAGAGACCCAGTACTTC. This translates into CASSPLGAGRQETQYF.

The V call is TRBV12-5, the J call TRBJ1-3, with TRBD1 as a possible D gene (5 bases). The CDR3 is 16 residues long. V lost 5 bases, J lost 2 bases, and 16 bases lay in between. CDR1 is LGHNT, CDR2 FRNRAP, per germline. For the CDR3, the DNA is TGTGCTAGTGGTCTCGGGCTGGGGCTAGCTGGAAACACCATATATTTT. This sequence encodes CASGLGLGLAGNTIYF.

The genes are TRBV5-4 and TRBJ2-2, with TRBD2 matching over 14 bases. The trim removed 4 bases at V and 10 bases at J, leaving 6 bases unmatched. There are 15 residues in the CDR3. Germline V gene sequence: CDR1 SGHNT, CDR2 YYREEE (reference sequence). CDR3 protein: CASSIPGLAGEELFF. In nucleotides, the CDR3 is TGTGCCAGCAGCATTCCGGGACTAGCGGGAGAGGAGCTGTTTTTT.

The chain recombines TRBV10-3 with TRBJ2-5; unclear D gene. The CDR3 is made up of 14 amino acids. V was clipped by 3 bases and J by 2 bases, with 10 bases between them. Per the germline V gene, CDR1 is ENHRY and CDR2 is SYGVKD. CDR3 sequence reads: CAISERSLQETQYF. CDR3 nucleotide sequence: TGTGCCATCAGTGAACGAAGCCTGCAAGAGACCCAGTACTTC.

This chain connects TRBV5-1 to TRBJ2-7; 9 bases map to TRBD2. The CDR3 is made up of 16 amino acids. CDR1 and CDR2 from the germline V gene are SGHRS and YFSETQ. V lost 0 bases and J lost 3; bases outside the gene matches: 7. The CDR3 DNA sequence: TGCGCCAGCAGCTTGGCGCCGTCTAGCGGGAACTACGAGCAGTACTTC. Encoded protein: CASSLAPSSGNYEQYF.

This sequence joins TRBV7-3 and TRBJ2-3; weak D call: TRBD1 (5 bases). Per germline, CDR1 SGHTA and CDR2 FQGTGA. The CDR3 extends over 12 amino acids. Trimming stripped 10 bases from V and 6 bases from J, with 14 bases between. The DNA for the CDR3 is TGTGCCACCCGAGGTAGGGGTGATACGCAGTATTTT. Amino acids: CATRGRGDTQYF.

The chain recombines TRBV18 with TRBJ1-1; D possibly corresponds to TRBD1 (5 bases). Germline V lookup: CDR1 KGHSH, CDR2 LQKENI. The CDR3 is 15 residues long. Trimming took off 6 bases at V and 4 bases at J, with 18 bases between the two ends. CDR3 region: CASSDTGGVSTEAFF. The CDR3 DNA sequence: TGTGCCAGCTCGGACACTGGGGGGGTGAGCACTGAAGCTTTCTTT.

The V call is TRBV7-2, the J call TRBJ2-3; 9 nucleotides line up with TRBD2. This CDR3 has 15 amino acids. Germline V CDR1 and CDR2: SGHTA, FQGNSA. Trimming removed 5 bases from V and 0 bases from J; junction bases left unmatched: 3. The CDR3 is CASSPAGGSTDTQYF. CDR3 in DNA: TGTGCCAGCAGCCCAGCGGGGGGAAGCACAGATACGCAGTATTTT.

The CDR3 is CASSLEALRGETQYF. CDR3 bases: TGTGCCAGCAGCCTTGAGGCCCTTCGGGGTGAGACCCAGTACTTC. The gene calls are TRBV7-2 and TRBJ2-5; D perhaps matches TRBD2 (5 bases). V dropped 5 bases and J dropped 5 bases, with 18 bases sitting between them. The CDR3 totals 15 residues. Looked up from germline, CDR1 is SGHTA and CDR2 is FQGNSA.

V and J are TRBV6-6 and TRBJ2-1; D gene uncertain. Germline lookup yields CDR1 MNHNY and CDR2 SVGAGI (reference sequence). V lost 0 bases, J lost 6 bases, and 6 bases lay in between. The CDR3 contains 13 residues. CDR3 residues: CASSYSSRNEQFF. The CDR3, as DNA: TGTGCCAGCAGTTACTCGAGCCGCAATGAGCAGTTCTTC.